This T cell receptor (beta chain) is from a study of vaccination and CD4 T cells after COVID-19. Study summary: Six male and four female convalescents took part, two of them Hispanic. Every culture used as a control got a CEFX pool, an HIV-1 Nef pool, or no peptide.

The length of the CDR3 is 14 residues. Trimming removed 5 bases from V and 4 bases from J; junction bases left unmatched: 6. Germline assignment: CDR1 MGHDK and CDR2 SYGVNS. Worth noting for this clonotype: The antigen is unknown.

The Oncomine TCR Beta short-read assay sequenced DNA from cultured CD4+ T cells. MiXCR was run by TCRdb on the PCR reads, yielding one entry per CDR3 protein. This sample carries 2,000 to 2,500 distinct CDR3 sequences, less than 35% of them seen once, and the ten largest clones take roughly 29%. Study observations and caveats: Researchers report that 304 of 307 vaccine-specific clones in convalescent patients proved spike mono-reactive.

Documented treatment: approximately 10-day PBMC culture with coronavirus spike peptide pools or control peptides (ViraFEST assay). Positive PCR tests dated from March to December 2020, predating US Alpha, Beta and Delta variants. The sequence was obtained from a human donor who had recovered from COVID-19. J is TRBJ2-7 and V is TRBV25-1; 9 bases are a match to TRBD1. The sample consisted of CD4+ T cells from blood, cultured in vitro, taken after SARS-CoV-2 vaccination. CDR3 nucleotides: TGTGCCAGCAGTTATGACAGGGGGGCTTACGAGCAGTACTTC. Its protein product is CASSYDRGAYEQYF.